These 8 T cell receptor beta chains were sequenced from one sample in a study of post-analysis software for immune sequencing data. Whole-study results and caveats: Controls showed lower frequencies than patients for a few TRBV segments, and TRBV5-6, TRBV5-1 and TRBV20-1 were among these.

Included in the TCR beta cDNA libraries were unique molecular identifiers. TCRdb reprocessed the PCR reads with MiXCR, giving one entry per CDR3 protein. The data show about 620,000 distinct CDR3 sequences, about 40% seen once. Their antigens are not known. Source material: blood. The receptors here all came from a girl aged 5 to 17 with multiple sclerosis.

The chain carries TRBV12-3 or TRBV12-4 and TRBJ1-6; a possible D gene is TRBD1 (6 bases). The ends were cut back, 3 bases at V and 4 bases at J, with 19 bases in the middle. CDR3 length: 18 amino acids. CDR3 coding DNA: TGTGCCAGCAGTTTGATGCGAAGTGGACAGTATTATAATTCACCCCTCCACTTT. Its protein is CASSLMRSGQYYNSPLHF.

CDR3 in DNA: TGTGCCAGCAGCTTAAGCGCCACAGGGGAGGGGTACGAGCAGTACTTC. This encodes CASSLSATGEGYEQYF. The chain combines TRBV7-2 with TRBJ2-7, with D possibly called TRBD1 or TRBD2 (7 bases each). Germline V gene lookup returns CDR1 SGHTA and CDR2 FQGNSA. This CDR3 comprises 16 residues. Trimming removed 2 bases from V and 4 bases from J, with 18 bases in between.

This clonotype was recorded a few times. This chain connects TRBV5-6 to TRBJ2-7, with D perhaps matching TRBD2 (6 bases). The CDR3 runs to 12 residues. The germline V and J ends were trimmed by 3 bases and 10 bases, with 14 bases remaining between them. Germline V gene data show CDR1 as SGHDT and CDR2 as YYEEEE. Here the CDR3 DNA reads TGTGCCAGCAGCTCGTCACTAGCAACCCAGTACTTC. As protein: CASSSSLATQYF.

The rearrangement joins TRBV12-3 or TRBV12-4 to TRBJ1-2; D might be TRBD1 (5 bases). Trimming pared 4 bases from V and 6 bases from J, leaving 12 bases between. The CDR3 covers 13 residues. The CDR3 is CASSYVLRDGYTF. CDR3 DNA sequence: TGTGCCAGCAGTTATGTCCTCAGGGATGGCTACACCTTC.

The CDR3 loop reads CSVDEGSYTDTQYF. CDR3 bases: TGCAGCGTTGACGAGGGGAGCTACACAGATACGCAGTATTTT. This chain links TRBV29-1 with TRBJ2-3; D is tentatively TRBD1 or TRBD2 (5 bases each). The CDR3 totals 14 residues. The V gene's germline CDR1 is SQVTM and CDR2 ANQGSEA. Trimming removed 3 bases from V and 2 bases from J, with 12 bases in between.

This clonotype was seen a handful of times. The chain links TRBV6-6 to TRBJ2-7; 10 bases fit TRBD1. With 7 bases clipped from V and 0 bases from J, the junction kept 6 bases outside the gene matches. The CDR3 has 15 residues. The V gene's germline CDR1 is MNHNY and CDR2 SVGAGI (reference sequence). Here the CDR3 reads CASNPRQGASYEQYF. CDR3 sequence (DNA): TGTGCCAGCAACCCCCGACAGGGGGCCTCCTACGAGCAGTACTTC.

The J gene is TRBJ2-1, the V gene TRBV5-1; D perhaps matches TRBD1 (5 bases). CDR1 and CDR2 from the germline V gene are SGHRS and YFSETQ. This CDR3 has 16 amino acids. Trimming pared 0 bases from V and 3 bases from J, leaving 13 bases between. CDR3 bases: TGCGCCAGCAGCTTGGGCGACAGTTCAATCTACAATGAGCAGTTCTTC. This encodes CASSLGDSSIYNEQFF.

This clonotype was seen a handful of times. This sequence joins TRBV6-4 and TRBJ2-1; TRBD1 matches at 7 bases. The V and J ends lost 0 bases and 4 bases, in that order; junction bases with no gene match: 3. This CDR3 region has 15 residues. Germline-derived CDR1 and CDR2 are MRHNA and SNTAGT. The CDR3 reads CASSDSEQGYNEQFF. CDR3 DNA sequence: TGTGCCAGCAGTGACTCAGAACAGGGGTACAATGAGCAGTTCTTC.